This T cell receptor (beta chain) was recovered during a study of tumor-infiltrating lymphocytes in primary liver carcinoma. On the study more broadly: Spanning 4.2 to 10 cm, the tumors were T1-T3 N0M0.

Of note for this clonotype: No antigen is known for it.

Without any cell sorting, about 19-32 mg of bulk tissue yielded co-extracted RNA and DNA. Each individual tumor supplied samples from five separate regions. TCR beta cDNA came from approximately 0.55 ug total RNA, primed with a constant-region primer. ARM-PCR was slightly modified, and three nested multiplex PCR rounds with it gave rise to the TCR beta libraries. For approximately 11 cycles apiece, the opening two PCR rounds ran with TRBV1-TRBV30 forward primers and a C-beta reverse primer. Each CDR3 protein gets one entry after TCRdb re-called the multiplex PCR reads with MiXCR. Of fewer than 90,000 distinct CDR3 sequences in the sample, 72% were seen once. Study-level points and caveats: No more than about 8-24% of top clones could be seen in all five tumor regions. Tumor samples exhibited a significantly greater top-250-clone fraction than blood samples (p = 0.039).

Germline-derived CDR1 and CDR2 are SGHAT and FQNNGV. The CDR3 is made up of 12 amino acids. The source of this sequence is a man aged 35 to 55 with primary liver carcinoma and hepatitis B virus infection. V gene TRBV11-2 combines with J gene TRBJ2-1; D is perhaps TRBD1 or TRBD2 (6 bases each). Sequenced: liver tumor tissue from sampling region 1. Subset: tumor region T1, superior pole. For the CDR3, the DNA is TGTACTAGCAGCTTGGGGGCACGTGAGCAGTTCTTC. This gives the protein CTSSLGAREQFF.